The rows below give T cell receptor beta chains drawn from one sample of a study of spatial heterogeneity in lung cancer. TCRdb fed the 5' RACE reads into MiXCR, producing one record per CDR3 protein. The sample gives about 50,000 distinct CDR3 sequences, 6.5% to 7.5% of which show up once; roughly 35% is in the top ten. Material: PBMCs, obtained at follow-up. The origin of the receptors is a female donor with early-stage non-small cell lung cancer. The CDR3 runs from the conserved cysteine through the conserved F or W. The D gene is left open where the match is weak. Clone size is not always given. Where it is, it says once, few, many or a class for expanded clones.

V,D,size,J,CDR3,DNA
TRBV24-1,-,few,TRBJ2-2,CATSGAANTGELFF,TGTGCCACCAGTGGGGCGGCGAACACCGGGGAGCTGTTTTTT
TRBV5-4,-,-,TRBJ2-3,CASSSRTSGGTDTQYF,TGTGCCAGCAGCTCCAGGACCTCTGGGGGCACAGATACGCAGTATTTT
TRBV28,TRBD1,many,TRBJ2-5,CASTYWPRTGQETQYF,TGTGCCAGCACCTACTGGCCGAGGACAGGCCAAGAGACCCAGTACTTC
TRBV6-5,-,many,TRBJ2-7,CASHSRSGGSYEQYF,TGTGCCAGCCATTCCCGCAGTGGGGGGTCATACGAGCAGTACTTC
TRBV5-1,-,many,TRBJ1-4,CASSSRLGEKLFF,TGCGCCAGCAGCTCCAGGCTAGGAGAAAAACTGTTTTTT
TRBV7-2,TRBD2,few,TRBJ2-3,CASSSGGATDTQYF,TGTGCCAGCAGCTCCGGGGGGGCCACAGATACGCAGTATTTT
TRBV12-3/TRBV12-4,-,few,TRBJ1-1,CASSEYGSPTEAFF,TGTGCCAGCAGTGAATACGGGTCCCCCACTGAAGCTTTCTTT
TRBV2,-,many,TRBJ1-1,CASRETVTEAFF,TGTGCCAGCAGGGAAACAGTCACTGAAGCTTTCTTT
TRBV7-6,TRBD1,many,TRBJ2-1,CASSFGDRVIGEQFF,TGTGCCAGCAGCTTCGGAGACAGGGTGATCGGTGAGCAGTTCTTC
TRBV11-2,TRBD2,many,TRBJ2-3,CASANRGGDTDTQYF,TGTGCCAGCGCCAACCGCGGGGGGGACACAGATACGCAGTATTTT
TRBV9,-,many,TRBJ2-3,CASSVVTAGTYADTQYF,TGTGCCAGCAGCGTAGTAACTGCAGGGACGTATGCAGATACGCAGTATTTT
TRBV6-1,-,-,TRBJ2-5,CASREGLKETQYF,TGTGCCAGCAGAGAAGGACTGAAAGAGACCCAGTACTTC
TRBV10-3,-,many,TRBJ1-1,CAISGGNTEAFF,TGTGCCATCAGTGGGGGGAACACTGAAGCTTTCTTT
TRBV3-1,TRBD2,many,TRBJ2-3,CASSQAGTSGGAWMTDTQYF,TGTGCCAGCAGCCAAGCCGGGACTAGCGGGGGGGCGTGGATGACAGATACGCAGTATTTT
TRBV24-1,-,many,TRBJ2-5,CATSDPRTPGETQYF,TGTGCCACCAGTGATCCCAGGACCCCGGGAGAGACCCAGTACTTC
TRBV28,-,few,TRBJ1-5,CASNRNQPQHF,TGTGCCAGCAACCGGAATCAGCCCCAGCATTTT
TRBV6-5,-,few,TRBJ2-3,CASSYPGGAGRDTQYF,TGTGCCAGCAGTTATCCTGGGGGGGCAGGGAGAGATACGCAGTATTTT
TRBV5-4,-,many,TRBJ2-3,CASSPAWVSSTDTQYF,TGTGCCAGCAGCCCCGCCTGGGTTTCTAGCACAGATACGCAGTATTTT
TRBV7-3,TRBD1,-,TRBJ1-6,CASSLGDRVNSPLHF,TGTGCCAGCAGCTTAGGGGACAGGGTGAATTCACCCCTCCACTTT
TRBV6-6,TRBD2,few,TRBJ2-1,CASSTGTTDYNEQFF,TGTGCCAGCAGTACCGGGACTACCGACTACAATGAGCAGTTCTTC
TRBV19,-,-,TRBJ2-5,CASSTQPAETQYF,TGTGCCAGTAGTACCCAACCGGCAGAGACCCAGTACTTC
TRBV7-9,TRBD1,many,TRBJ2-3,CASSSRDRATDTQYF,TGTGCCAGCAGCTCCCGGGACAGGGCAACAGATACGCAGTATTTT
TRBV5-5,-,many,TRBJ1-1,CASSLITVTEAFF,TGTGCCAGCAGCTTAATCACAGTCACTGAAGCTTTCTTT
TRBV3-1,-,few,TRBJ1-6,CASSRKSRQGSPLHF,TGTGCCAGCAGCCGAAAGAGCCGGCAGGGATCACCCCTCCACTTT
TRBV28,-,few,TRBJ2-3,CASISSGDDTQYF,TGTGCCAGCATCAGCTCAGGGGACGATACGCAGTATTTT
TRBV2,-,few,TRBJ2-3,CASSEQSLDTQYF,TGTGCCAGCAGTGAACAGAGCCTCGATACGCAGTATTTT
TRBV20-1,TRBD1,few,TRBJ1-4,CSAPDRLNEKLFF,TGCAGTGCACCGGACAGGCTAAATGAAAAACTGTTTTTT
TRBV7-8,TRBD2,-,TRBJ2-2,CASSSPGTSRMAGELFF,TGTGCCAGCAGCTCACCCGGGACTAGCAGGATGGCCGGGGAGCTGTTTTTT
TRBV5-1,-,-,TRBJ2-1,CASSLGRAPINEQFF,TGCGCCAGCAGCTTGGGCCGGGCGCCCATAAATGAGCAGTTCTTC
TRBV5-1,TRBD1,many,TRBJ1-6,CASSFLPGTADSPLHF,TGCGCCAGCAGCTTCTTACCCGGGACAGCGGATTCACCCCTCCACTTT
TRBV28,-,many,TRBJ1-5,CASRPWEDQPQHF,TGTGCCAGCAGGCCCTGGGAGGACCAGCCCCAGCATTTT
TRBV9,-,many,TRBJ1-1,CASSVGPLGARTEAFF,TGTGCCAGCAGCGTAGGACCCCTGGGGGCGCGCACTGAAGCTTTCTTT
TRBV5-6,-,-,TRBJ2-7,CASSLAGAEQYF,TGTGCCAGCAGCTTGGCCGGGGCCGAGCAGTACTTC
TRBV2,-,-,TRBJ2-2,CASSEMGVNTGELFF,TGTGCCAGCAGTGAGATGGGGGTGAACACCGGGGAGCTGTTTTTT
TRBV14,-,-,TRBJ2-2,CASSRYSPGELFF,TGTGCCAGCAGCCGGTACTCTCCCGGGGAGCTGTTTTTT
TRBV29-1,-,many,TRBJ1-1,CSVKDNMNTEAFF,TGCAGCGTTAAGGACAACATGAACACTGAAGCTTTCTTT
TRBV5-8,-,few,TRBJ2-3,CASSLKGGVGTDTQYF,TGTGCCAGCAGCTTGAAGGGGGGCGTGGGCACAGATACGCAGTATTTT
TRBV6-4,-,many,TRBJ2-1,CASSERGSYNEQFF,TGTGCCAGCAGTGAACGAGGGTCCTACAATGAGCAGTTCTTC
TRBV6-1,TRBD2,many,TRBJ2-1,CASRVELRGGQNEQFF,TGTGCCAGCAGAGTCGAGTTGCGGGGGGGCCAAAATGAGCAGTTCTTC